This T cell receptor (beta chain) is drawn from a study of blood T cell repertoires in COVID-19. Across the whole study: Samples of COVID-19 (acute and convalescent) were obtained from the United States, Italy and Spain. T cells, B-cell-depleted T cells, or PBMCs supplied cDNA or gDNA.

Per the original data handling: Reference gene primers were amplified, and this amplification served to estimate nucleated cell counts. Assay: immunoSEQ multiplex PCR; the TCRdb copy retains only in-frame clones and omits some. Clone size and V and J calls were adopted from that table, with D and trimming inferred from the DNA. The sample lists about 42,000 clones; 70% to 90% were seen once. The CDR3 totals 15 residues. Germline V gene lookup returns CDR1 LNHDA and CDR2 SQIVND (reference sequence). V was cut by 3 bases and J by 8 bases, with 17 bases left in between. Sequencing was done on a sample of peripheral blood. This clonotype originated in a woman aged 70-85 years in a cohort sampled during active COVID-19. The chain has TRBV19 and TRBJ2-1; weak D call: TRBD2 (7 bases). Here the CDR3 reads CASSMAPEGGYEQFF. DNA for the CDR3: TGTGCCAGTAGTATGGCCCCCGAGGGGGGGTATGAGCAGTTCTTC. Drawing the rest from reference TRBV19 and TRBJ2-1, the complete variable domain is DGGITQSPKYLFRKEGQNVTLSCEQNLNHDAMYWYRQDPGQGLRLIYYSQIVNDFQKGDIAEGYSVSREKKESFPLTVTSAQKNPTAFYLCASSMAPEGGYEQFFGPGTRLTVL.